This TCR beta chain originates from a study of neoadjuvant nivolumab and ipilimumab in lung cancer. General study points: Pretherapy blood TCR richness correlated positively with resected tumor richness. TCR clonality did not significantly correlate with pathologic tumor regression.

In the case of this clone: As yet, its antigen is unknown.

The data were produced by immunoSEQ multiplex PCR, yet TCRdb's version contains in-frame clones alone and is incomplete. The sample lists over 25,000 clones, approximately 80% occurring once. V lost 5 bases, J lost 8 bases, and 15 bases lay in between. Germline values: CDR1 SNHLY, CDR2 FYNNEI. The CDR3 sequence is 13 residues long. Material: tumor tissue, obtained after neoadjuvant nivolumab, alone or with ipilimumab, at or shortly before surgery. The origin of this receptor is an adult with non-small cell lung cancer. The J gene is TRBJ1-2, the V gene TRBV2; D is perhaps TRBD1 (5 bases). The CDR3 DNA reads TGTGCCAGCAGTTCCAGGGAGAATAGCGGCTACACCTTC. This translates into CASSSRENSGYTF.